The source of this TCR beta chain is a study of T cell responses to AZD1222 COVID-19 vaccine. This table comes from immunoSEQ multiplex PCR, and its TCRdb copy is limited to in-frame clones, with some not included. This table holds some 130,000 clones, about nine tenths found once. Germline V CDR1 and CDR2: MNHEY, SMNVEV (reference sequence). This CDR3 region has 15 residues. V lost 3 bases to trimming and J lost 4 bases; unmatched junction nucleotides: 5. It was second doses at about 4 or about 12 weeks that were pooled. Study-wide results and caveats: Sampling that yielded the repertoires occurred only after the peak T cell response. Across the whole spike, CD4 TCRs peaked at regions 160-218 and 743-854. Donors were chiefly white British, with a greater number of females, and clonal diversity was perhaps underestimated.

In the case of this clone: No antigen is known for it.

This TCR derives from an adult who received the AZD1222 COVID-19 vaccine. The chain has TRBV27 and TRBJ2-1; 8 nucleotides match TRBD1. Sequenced here: peripheral blood, sampled 28 days after the second AZD1222 dose. In DNA, the CDR3 is TGTGCCAGCAGTTTGGAGGGACAGGTGTACAATGAGCAGTTCTTC. It translates to CASSLEGQVYNEQFF.